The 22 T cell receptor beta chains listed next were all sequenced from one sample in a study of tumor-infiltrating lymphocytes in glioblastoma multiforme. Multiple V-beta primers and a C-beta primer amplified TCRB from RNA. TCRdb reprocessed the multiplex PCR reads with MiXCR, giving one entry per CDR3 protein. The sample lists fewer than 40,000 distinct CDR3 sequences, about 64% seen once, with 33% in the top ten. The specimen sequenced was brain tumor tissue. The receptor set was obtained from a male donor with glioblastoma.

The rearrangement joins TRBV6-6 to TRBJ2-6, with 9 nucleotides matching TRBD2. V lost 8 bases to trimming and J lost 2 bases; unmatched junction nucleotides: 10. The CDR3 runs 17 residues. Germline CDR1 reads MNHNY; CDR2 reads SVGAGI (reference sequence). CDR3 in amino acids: CASWRLAEGTGANVLTF. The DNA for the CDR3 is TGTGCCAGCTGGCGACTAGCGGAAGGGACTGGGGCCAACGTCCTGACTTTC.

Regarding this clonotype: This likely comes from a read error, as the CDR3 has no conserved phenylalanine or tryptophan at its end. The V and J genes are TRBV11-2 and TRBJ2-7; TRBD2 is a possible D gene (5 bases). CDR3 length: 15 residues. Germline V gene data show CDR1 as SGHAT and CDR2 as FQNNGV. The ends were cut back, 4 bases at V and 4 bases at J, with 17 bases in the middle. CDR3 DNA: TGTGCCAGCAGCTCCTCTAGCCTAGCATTATACGAGCAGTACTCC. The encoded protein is CASSSSSLALYEQYS.

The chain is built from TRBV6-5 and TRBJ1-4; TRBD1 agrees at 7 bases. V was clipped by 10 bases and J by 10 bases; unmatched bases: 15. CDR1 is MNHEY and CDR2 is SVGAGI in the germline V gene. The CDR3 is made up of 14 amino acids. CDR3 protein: CANRQGGGDVKLFF. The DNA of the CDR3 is TGTGCCAACAGGCAGGGGGGCGGGGATGTAAAACTGTTTTTT.

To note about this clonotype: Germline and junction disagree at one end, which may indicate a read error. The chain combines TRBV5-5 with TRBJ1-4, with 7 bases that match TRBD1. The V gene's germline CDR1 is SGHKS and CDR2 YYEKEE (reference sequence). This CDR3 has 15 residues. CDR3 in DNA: TGTGCCAACAGCCGCCAGCCAGGGGGGGTTGAAAAACTGTTTTTT. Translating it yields CANSRQPGGVEKLFF.

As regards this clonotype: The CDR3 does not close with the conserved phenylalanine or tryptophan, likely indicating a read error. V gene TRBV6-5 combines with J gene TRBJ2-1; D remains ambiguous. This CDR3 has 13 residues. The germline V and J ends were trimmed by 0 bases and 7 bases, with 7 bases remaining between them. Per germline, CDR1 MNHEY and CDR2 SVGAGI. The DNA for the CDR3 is TGTGCCAGCAGTTACTCACCTCGGAATGAGCAGTTCTCC. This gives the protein CASSYSPRNEQFS.

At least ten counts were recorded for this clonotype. Written as DNA, the CDR3 is TGTGCCAGCAGCCCGGGACAGACCGACGAGCAGTACTTC. Its protein is CASSPGQTDEQYF. The rearrangement uses TRBV5-8 and TRBJ2-7, with 7 bases lining up with TRBD1. V shed 4 bases and J 5 bases; nucleotides not matched to a gene: 6. The germline V gene has CDR1 SGHTS and CDR2 YDEGEE. The CDR3 runs to 13 residues. Combining the CDR3 with reference TRBV5-8 and TRBJ2-7 gives the whole variable domain EAGVTQSPTHLIKTRGQQATLRCSPISGHTSVYWYQQALGLGLQFLLWYDEGEERNRGNFPPRFSGRQFPNYSSELNVNALELEDSALYLCASSPGQTDEQYFGPGTRLTVT.

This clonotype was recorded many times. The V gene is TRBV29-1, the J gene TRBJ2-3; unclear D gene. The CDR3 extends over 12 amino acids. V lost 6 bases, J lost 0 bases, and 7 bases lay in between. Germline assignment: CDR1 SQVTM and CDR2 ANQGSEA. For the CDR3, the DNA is TGCAGCGTAAGTGCCAGCACAGATACGCAGTATTTT. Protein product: CSVSASTDTQYF.

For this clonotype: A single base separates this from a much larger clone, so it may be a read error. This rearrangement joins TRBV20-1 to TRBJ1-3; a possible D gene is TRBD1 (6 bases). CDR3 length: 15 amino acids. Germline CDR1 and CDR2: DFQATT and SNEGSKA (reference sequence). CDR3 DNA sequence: TGCAGTGCTAGAGTGGGGGGCCTCTCTGGAAACGCCATATATTTT. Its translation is CSARVGGLSGNAIYF.

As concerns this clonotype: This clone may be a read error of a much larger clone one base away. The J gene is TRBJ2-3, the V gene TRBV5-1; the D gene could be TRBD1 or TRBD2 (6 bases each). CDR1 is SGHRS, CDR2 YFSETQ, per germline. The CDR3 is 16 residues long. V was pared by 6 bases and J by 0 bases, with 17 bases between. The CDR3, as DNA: TGCGCCAGCAATGGCGAGGGGGGCGGGAGCACAGATACGCAGTATTTT. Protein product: CASNGEGGGSTDTQYF.

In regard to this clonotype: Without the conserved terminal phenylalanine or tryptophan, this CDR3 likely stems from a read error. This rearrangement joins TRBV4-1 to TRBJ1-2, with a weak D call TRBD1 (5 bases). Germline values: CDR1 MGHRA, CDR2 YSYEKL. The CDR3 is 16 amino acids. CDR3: CASGQDRYGGNYGYTS. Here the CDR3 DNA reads TGCGCCAGCGGCCAAGATCGATACGGGGGAAACTATGGCTACACCTCC.

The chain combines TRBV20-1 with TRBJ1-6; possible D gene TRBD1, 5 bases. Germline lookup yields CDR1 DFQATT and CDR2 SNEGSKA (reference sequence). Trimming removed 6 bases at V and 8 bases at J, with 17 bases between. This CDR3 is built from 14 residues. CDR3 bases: TGCAGTGCGGGTCAGGGACGGGGGGATTCACCCCTCCACTTT. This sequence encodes CSAGQGRGDSPLHF.

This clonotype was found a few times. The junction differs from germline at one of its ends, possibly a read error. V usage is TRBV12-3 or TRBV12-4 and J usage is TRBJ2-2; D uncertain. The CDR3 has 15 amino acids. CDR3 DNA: TGTGCCTGCAGTCCCGTAGTACTTAACACCGGGGAGCTGTTTTTT. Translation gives CACSPVVLNTGELFF.

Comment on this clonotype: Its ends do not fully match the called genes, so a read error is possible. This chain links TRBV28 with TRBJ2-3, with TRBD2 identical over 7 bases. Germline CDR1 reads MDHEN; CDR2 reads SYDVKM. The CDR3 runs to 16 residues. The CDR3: CARSLDGGSGTDTQYF. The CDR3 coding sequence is TGTGCCCGCAGTTTAGATGGCGGGAGTGGAACAGATACGCAGTATTTT.

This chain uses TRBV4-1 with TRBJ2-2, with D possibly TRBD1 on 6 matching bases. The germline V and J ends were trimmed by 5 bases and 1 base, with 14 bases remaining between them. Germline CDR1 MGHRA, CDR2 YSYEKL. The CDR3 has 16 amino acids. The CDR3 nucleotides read TGCGCCAGCAGCAGAAAAGGGGGTGTGAACACCGGGGAGCTGTTTTTT. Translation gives CASSRKGGVNTGELFF.

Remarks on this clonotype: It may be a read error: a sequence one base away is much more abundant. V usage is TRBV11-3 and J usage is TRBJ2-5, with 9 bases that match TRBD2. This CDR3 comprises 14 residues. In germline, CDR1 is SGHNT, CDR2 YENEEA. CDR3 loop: CTSSRGRASETQYF. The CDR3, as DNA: TGTACCAGCAGCCGCGGGAGGGCCTCAGAGACCCAGTACTTC. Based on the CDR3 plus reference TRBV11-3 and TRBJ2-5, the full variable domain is EAGVVQSPRYKIIEKKQPVAFWCNPISGHNTLYWYLQNLGQGPELLIRYENEEAVDDSQLPKDRFSAERLKGVDSTLKIQPAELGDSAVYLCTSSRGRASETQYFGPGTRLLVL.

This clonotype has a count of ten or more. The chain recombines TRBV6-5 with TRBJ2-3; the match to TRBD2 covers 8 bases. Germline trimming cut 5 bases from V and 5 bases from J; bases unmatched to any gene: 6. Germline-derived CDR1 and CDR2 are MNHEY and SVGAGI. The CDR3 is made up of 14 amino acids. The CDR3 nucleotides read TGTGCCAGCAGTGCCGGGACTAGAGGAGATACGCAGTATTTT. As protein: CASSAGTRGDTQYF.

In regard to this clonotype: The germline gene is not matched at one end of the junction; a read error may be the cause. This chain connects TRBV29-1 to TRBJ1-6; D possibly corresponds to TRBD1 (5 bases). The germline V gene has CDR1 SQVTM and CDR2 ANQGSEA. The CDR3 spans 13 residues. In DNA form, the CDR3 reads TGCAGCGCTGCCAGGGACGGAGAATCACCCCCCCACTTT. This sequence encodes CSAARDGESPPHF.

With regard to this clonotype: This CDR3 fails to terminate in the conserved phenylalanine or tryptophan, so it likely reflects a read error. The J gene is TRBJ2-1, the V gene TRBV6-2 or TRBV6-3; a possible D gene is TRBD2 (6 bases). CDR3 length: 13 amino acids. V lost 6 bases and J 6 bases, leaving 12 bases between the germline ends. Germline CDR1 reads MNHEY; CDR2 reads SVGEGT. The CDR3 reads CASRPGGINEQFS. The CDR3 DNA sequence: TGTGCCAGCAGACCCGGGGGAATCAATGAGCAGTTCTCT.

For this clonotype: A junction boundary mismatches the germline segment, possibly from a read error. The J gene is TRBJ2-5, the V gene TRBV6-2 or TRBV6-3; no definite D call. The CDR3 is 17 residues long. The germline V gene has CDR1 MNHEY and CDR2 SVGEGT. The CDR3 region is CTSSYTYGSRVQETQYF. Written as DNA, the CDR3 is TGTACCAGCAGCTACACCTACGGGTCAAGGGTGCAAGAGACCCAGTACTTC.

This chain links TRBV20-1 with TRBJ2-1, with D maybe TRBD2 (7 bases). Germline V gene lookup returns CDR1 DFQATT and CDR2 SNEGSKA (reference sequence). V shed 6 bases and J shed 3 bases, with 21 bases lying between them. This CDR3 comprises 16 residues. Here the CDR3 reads CSAESIQGGDYNEQFF. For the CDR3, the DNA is TGCAGTGCCGAATCCATACAGGGAGGGGACTACAATGAGCAGTTCTTC.

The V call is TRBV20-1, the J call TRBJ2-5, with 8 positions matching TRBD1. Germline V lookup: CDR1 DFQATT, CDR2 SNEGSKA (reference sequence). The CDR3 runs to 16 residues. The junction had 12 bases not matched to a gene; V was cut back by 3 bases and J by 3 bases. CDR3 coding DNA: TGCAGTGCTAGGGATGAGCAGGGGGCGCCTAAAGAGACCCAGTACTTC. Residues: CSARDEQGAPKETQYF.

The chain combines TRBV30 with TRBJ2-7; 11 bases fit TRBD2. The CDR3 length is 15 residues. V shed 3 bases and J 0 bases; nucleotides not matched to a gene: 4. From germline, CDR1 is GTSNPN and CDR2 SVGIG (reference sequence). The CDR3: CAWRASGRSSYEQYF. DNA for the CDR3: TGTGCCTGGAGGGCTAGCGGGAGGAGCTCCTACGAGCAGTACTTC.